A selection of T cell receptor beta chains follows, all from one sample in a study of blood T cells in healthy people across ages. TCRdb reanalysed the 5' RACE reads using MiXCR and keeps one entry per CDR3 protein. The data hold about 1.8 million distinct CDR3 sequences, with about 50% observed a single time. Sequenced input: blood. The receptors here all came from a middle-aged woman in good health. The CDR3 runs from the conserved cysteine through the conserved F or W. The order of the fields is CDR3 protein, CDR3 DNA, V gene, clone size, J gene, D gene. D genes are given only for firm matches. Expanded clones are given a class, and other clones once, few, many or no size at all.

CDR3aa: CASSLSSGLGSPLHF
CDR3nt: TGTGCCAGCAGTTTATCGTCAGGGCTCGGTTCACCCCTCCACTTT
v_gene: TRBV27
abundance: few
j_gene: TRBJ1-6
d_gene: .

CDR3aa: CASRTGKYYGYSF
CDR3nt: TGTGCCAGCAGAACGGGGAAGTACTATGGCTACTCCTTC
v_gene: TRBV27
abundance: once
j_gene: TRBJ1-2
d_gene: .

CDR3aa: CASSPYRWDVEDQETQYF
CDR3nt: TGTGCCAGCAGCCCATACAGGTGGGACGTCGAGGATCAAGAGACCCAGTACTTC
v_gene: TRBV5-6
abundance: few
j_gene: TRBJ2-5
d_gene: .

CDR3aa: CASSLKGKVNYGYTF
CDR3nt: TGTGCCAGCAGTTTAAAGGGCAAAGTGAACTATGGCTACACCTTC
v_gene: TRBV28
abundance: .
j_gene: TRBJ1-2
d_gene: .

CDR3aa: CASSPDRALEYNSPLHF
CDR3nt: TGTGCCAGCAGCCCCGACAGGGCCCTCGAATATAATTCACCCCTCCACTTT
v_gene: TRBV3-1
abundance: .
j_gene: TRBJ1-6
d_gene: TRBD1

CDR3aa: CSAGPGVAGEAFF
CDR3nt: TGCAGTGCCGGCCCCGGGGTCGCGGGTGAAGCTTTCTTT
v_gene: TRBV20-1
abundance: .
j_gene: TRBJ1-1
d_gene: .

CDR3aa: CSVDWGSETQYF
CDR3nt: TGCAGCGTTGATTGGGGCTCAGAGACCCAGTACTTC
v_gene: TRBV29-1
abundance: few
j_gene: TRBJ2-5
d_gene: .

CDR3aa: CASSRDYLSYEQYF
CDR3nt: TGTGCCAGCAGTCGGGACTACCTTTCCTACGAGCAGTACTTC
v_gene: TRBV6-2/TRBV6-3
abundance: .
j_gene: TRBJ2-7
d_gene: TRBD2

CDR3aa: CASTERQGKNIQYF
CDR3nt: TGTGCCAGCACCGAACGCCAGGGAAAAAACATTCAGTACTTC
v_gene: TRBV2
abundance: few
j_gene: TRBJ2-4
d_gene: .

CDR3aa: CSASLTSGGRGETQYF
CDR3nt: TGCAGTGCTAGTCTGACTAGCGGGGGACGGGGAGAGACCCAGTACTTC
v_gene: TRBV20-1
abundance: .
j_gene: TRBJ2-5
d_gene: TRBD2

CDR3aa: CASSLVTAGTVSYEQYF
CDR3nt: TGTGCCAGCAGCTTAGTGACCGCCGGGACGGTTTCCTACGAGCAGTACTTC
v_gene: TRBV7-8
abundance: .
j_gene: TRBJ2-7
d_gene: .

CDR3aa: CASSSDGGRGSSSGANVLTF
CDR3nt: TGTGCCAGCAGCTCGGATGGGGGCAGGGGGTCGAGCTCTGGGGCCAACGTCCTGACTTTC
v_gene: TRBV5-6
abundance: .
j_gene: TRBJ2-6
d_gene: TRBD1

CDR3aa: CASTPLAGGGKVIQYF
CDR3nt: TGTGCCAGCACGCCTCTAGCGGGGGGGGGAAAGGTGATTCAGTACTTC
v_gene: TRBV5-5
abundance: once
j_gene: TRBJ2-4
d_gene: TRBD2